The 29 T cell receptor beta chains listed next were all sequenced from one sample in a study of blood T cell repertoires in COVID-19. TCRdb's copy holds only in-frame clones and misses some; the assay was immunoSEQ multiplex PCR. The table lists 280,000 or so clones, 88% of them singletons. What was sequenced was peripheral blood. The receptor source for this set is a man younger than 35 with active or convalescent COVID-19.

This clone was found once. V gene TRBV12-3 or TRBV12-4 combines with J gene TRBJ2-7; 7 nucleotides align to TRBD1. Trimming at V came to 5 bases and at J to 3 bases, leaving 4 bases not matched to a gene. The CDR3 runs 13 residues. The CDR3 DNA reads TGTGCCAGCAGTGAGGGACAGAACTACGAGCAGTACTTC. This sequence encodes CASSEGQNYEQYF.

This chain connects TRBV11-2 to TRBJ1-4, with a possible D match to TRBD1 (6 bases). Trimming pared 5 bases from V and 2 bases from J, leaving 15 bases between. Germline-derived CDR1 and CDR2 are SGHAT and FQNNGV. CDR3 length: 16 amino acids. CDR3 amino acids: CASSPGRGRTNEKLFF. The DNA for the CDR3 is TGTGCCAGCAGCCCCGGGAGGGGGAGGACTAATGAAAAACTGTTTTTT.

The chain recombines TRBV10-3 with TRBJ1-5; D ambiguous. The CDR3 covers 15 residues. Trimming shortened V by 2 bases and J by 4 bases, and 12 bases separated the two germline ends. Germline loops: CDR1 ENHRY, CDR2 SYGVKD. The CDR3 DNA reads as TGTGCCATCAGTGAGAGCGTGTTGCTGAATCAGCCCCAGCATTTT. Its translation is CAISESVLLNQPQHF.

This clone showed up just once. This chain links TRBV6-5 with TRBJ2-2; perhaps TRBD1 as D (5 bases). This CDR3 region has 16 residues. V was pared by 3 bases and J by 4 bases, with 15 bases between. CDR1 is MNHEY, CDR2 SVGAGI, per germline. CDR3 nucleotide sequence: TGTGCCAGCAGTTATGCGGCAGGGTCCCTCACCGGGGAGCTGTTTTTT. Translation gives CASSYAAGSLTGELFF.

In DNA, the CDR3 is TGTGCCAGCAGTGAATTGGGCGGGGCCCACTACGAGCAGTACTTC. Its protein product is CASSELGGAHYEQYF. The rearrangement joins TRBV25-1 to TRBJ2-7; the D gene is possibly TRBD2 (6 bases). CDR3 length: 15 residues. Between the trimmed V and J ends, which lost 1 base and 3 bases, there was a span of 13 bases. The germline V gene has CDR1 MGHDK and CDR2 SYGVNS.

V and J are TRBV5-4 and TRBJ2-3; TRBD2 matches at 13 bases. V was clipped by 4 bases and J by 0 bases; unmatched bases: 5. Germline-derived CDR1 and CDR2 are SGHNT and YYREEE (reference sequence). This CDR3 region has 17 residues. The CDR3 protein is CASSPRLAGGSTDTQYF. The CDR3 nucleotides read TGTGCCAGCAGCCCGAGACTAGCGGGGGGTAGCACAGATACGCAGTATTTT.

J is TRBJ1-4 and V is TRBV2; 9 bases agree with TRBD1. V was clipped by 5 bases and J by 6 bases; unmatched bases: 7. The CDR3 contains 15 residues. Germline lookup yields CDR1 SNHLY and CDR2 FYNNEI. The CDR3 sequence: CASSPNRGRYEKLFF. CDR3 DNA sequence: TGTGCCAGCAGTCCTAACAGGGGGCGGTATGAAAAACTGTTTTTT.

The CDR3 reads CASSHGGSGNTIYF. As DNA, the CDR3 is TGCGCCAGCAGCCACGGGGGATCTGGAAACACCATATATTTT. This rearrangement joins TRBV4-1 to TRBJ1-3, with D maybe TRBD1 (5 bases). The CDR3 is made up of 14 amino acids. V lost 3 bases and J 1 base, leaving 7 bases between the germline ends. Germline lookup yields CDR1 MGHRA and CDR2 YSYEKL.

The rearrangement links TRBV12-3 or TRBV12-4 to TRBJ2-7, with no clear D. With 4 bases removed from V and 0 bases from J, the gap between germline ends came to 4 bases. This CDR3 spans 12 amino acids. The CDR3 here is CASSSISYEQYF. CDR3 DNA: TGTGCCAGCAGTTCTATCTCCTACGAGCAGTACTTC.

This clone was detected a few times. Additional DNA sequences in this sample encode the identical CDR3. V is TRBV7-2 and J is TRBJ1-4; 11 nucleotides match TRBD1. Germline CDR1 reads SGHTA; CDR2 reads FQGNSA. V was clipped by 6 bases and J by 7 bases; unmatched bases: 4. The CDR3 has 14 residues. The CDR3 loop is CASSLDRGLEKLFF. The CDR3 coding sequence is TGTGCCAGCAGTCTGGACAGGGGGCTTGAAAAACTGTTTTTT.

Only a few counts were recorded for this clone. This sequence joins TRBV7-9 and TRBJ1-2; D is undetermined. This CDR3 is 14 amino acids long. CDR1 is SEHNR and CDR2 is FQNEAQ in the germline V gene (reference sequence). The V and J ends lost 3 bases and 13 bases respectively, with 21 bases between them. CDR3 region: CASSFLMAARVFTF. Written as DNA, the CDR3 is TGTGCCAGCAGCTTTCTTATGGCAGCCCGGGTGTTCACCTTC.

This clone was recorded only once. The J gene is TRBJ1-3, the V gene TRBV19, with D possibly matching TRBD1 (5 bases). The V and J ends lost 5 bases and 0 bases respectively, with 29 bases between them. Germline assignment: CDR1 LNHDA and CDR2 SQIVND (reference sequence). There are 21 residues in the CDR3. This chain's CDR3 is CASSEPEIGAGSPHSGNTIYF. CDR3 bases: TGTGCCAGTAGTGAACCTGAGATAGGGGCAGGGTCACCTCACTCTGGAAACACCATATATTTT.

This clone has more than one count but fewer than ten. The rearrangement links TRBV6-5 to TRBJ1-6, with D unresolved. Trimming took off 11 bases at V and 9 bases at J, with 17 bases between the two ends. Germline CDR1 MNHEY, CDR2 SVGAGI. The CDR3 runs to 13 residues. The CDR3: CAAGTGIFSPLHF. In nucleotides, the CDR3 is TGTGCCGCGGGTACTGGCATCTTTTCACCCCTCCACTTT.

V is TRBV3-1 (or the pseudogene TRBV3-2) and J is TRBJ1-4, with unresolved D. There are 13 residues in the CDR3. Looked up from germline, CDR1 is LGHDT and CDR2 is YNNKEL (reference sequence). Trimming removed 8 bases from V and 8 bases from J, with 15 bases in between. The CDR3 DNA reads TGTGCCAGCGGCGGGCGCCTGGGAGAAAAACTGTTTTTT. This sequence encodes CASGGRLGEKLFF.

The V call is TRBV19, the J call TRBJ2-1; a possible D gene is TRBD2 (6 bases). V shed 6 bases and J shed 3 bases, with 15 bases lying between them. This CDR3 has 15 residues. CDR1 LNHDA and CDR2 SQIVND come from the germline V gene (reference sequence). The CDR3, as DNA: TGTGCCAGTAGACCCACTAGCTTTCTCTACAATGAGCAGTTCTTC. As protein: CASRPTSFLYNEQFF.

This chain links TRBV6-2 or TRBV6-3 with TRBJ2-5; D gene ambiguous. Between the trimmed V and J ends, which lost 3 bases and 4 bases, there was a span of 12 bases. This CDR3 has 14 amino acids. Germline V lookup: CDR1 MNHEY, CDR2 SVGEGT. The CDR3 nucleotides read TGTGCCAGCAGTTATGATAGAAGAGTAGAGACCCAGTACTTC. Its protein product is CASSYDRRVETQYF.

This chain connects TRBV5-4 to TRBJ2-3, with 12 bases matching TRBD2. CDR1 is SGHNT, CDR2 YYREEE, per germline (reference sequence). Germline trimming cut 1 base from V and 4 bases from J; bases unmatched to any gene: 7. This CDR3 has 17 residues. The CDR3 loop reads CASSLSLAGGPSDTQYF. The CDR3 nucleotides read TGTGCCAGCAGCTTGTCCCTAGCGGGGGGGCCGTCAGATACGCAGTATTTT.

The chain combines TRBV4-1 with TRBJ1-1; the match to TRBD1 covers 7 bases. CDR3 size: 13 residues. The V gene's germline CDR1 is MGHRA and CDR2 YSYEKL. V lost 1 base and J lost 8; bases outside the gene matches: 4. CDR3 amino acids: CASSQGARGEAFF. The CDR3 bases are TGCGCCAGCAGCCAAGGCGCCAGGGGGGAAGCTTTCTTT.

The chain joins TRBV27 to TRBJ1-2; possibly TRBD1 for D (5 bases). Germline CDR1 is MNHEY and CDR2 is SMNVEV (reference sequence). Trimming pared 5 bases from V and 8 bases from J, leaving 21 bases between. The CDR3 has 15 amino acids. The CDR3: CASSLRGTLPAGYTF. DNA for the CDR3: TGTGCCAGCAGTCTCCGCGGGACTCTTCCGGCAGGCTACACCTTC.

The rearrangement links TRBV7-6 to TRBJ2-3; D is perhaps TRBD2 (6 bases). Germline-derived CDR1 and CDR2 are SGHVS and FNYEAQ. The V gene lost 0 bases and the J gene lost 3 bases, with 13 bases spanning the gap. The CDR3 spans 16 residues. The CDR3 reads CASSLARGPKTDTQYF. DNA for the CDR3: TGTGCCAGCAGCTTAGCGCGGGGACCTAAAACAGATACGCAGTATTTT.

This chain uses TRBV24-1 with TRBJ2-3; TRBD2 agrees at 9 bases. The CDR3 is 15 residues long. Per germline, CDR1 KGHDR and CDR2 SFDVKD. The trim removed 9 bases at V and 1 base at J, leaving 7 bases unmatched. The CDR3 DNA sequence: TGTGCCACCGCCCTATCTAGCGGGGGCACAGATACGCAGTATTTT. Translation gives CATALSSGGTDTQYF.

The chain combines TRBV9 with TRBJ1-1; 7 bases align to TRBD1. The CDR3 has 16 amino acids. The germline gives CDR1 SGDLS, CDR2 YYNGEE. Trimming took 0 bases from V and 7 from J; bases not matched to a gene: 12. The CDR3 nucleotides read TGTGCCAGCAGCGTAGGGGTGACAGGGTCTCAAGGTGAAGCTTTCTTT. The encoded protein is CASSVGVTGSQGEAFF.

V and J are TRBV10-3 and TRBJ1-2; 9 positions match TRBD1. V was clipped by 5 bases and J by 0 bases; unmatched bases: 1. The CDR3 runs 14 residues. Germline V CDR1 and CDR2: ENHRY, SYGVKD. CDR3 sequence reads: CAISWDRANYGYTF. CDR3 nucleotides: TGTGCCATCAGTTGGGACAGGGCTAACTATGGCTACACCTTC.

V and J are TRBV7-8 and TRBJ2-1; D unclear. CDR3 size: 12 residues. V was shortened by 1 base and J by 7 bases, with 5 bases between the two germline ends. From germline, CDR1 is SGHVS and CDR2 FQNEAQ. The DNA of the CDR3 is TGTGCCAGCAGCTTAGTTACAAATGAGCAGTTCTTC. Protein product: CASSLVTNEQFF.

V usage is TRBV10-2 and J usage is TRBJ2-7, with 7 bases matching TRBD1. The V and J ends lost 3 bases and 2 bases, in that order; junction bases with no gene match: 13. Germline assignment: CDR1 WSHSY and CDR2 SAAADI. The CDR3 covers 17 residues. The CDR3 sequence is CASSDRWGQTTPYEQYF. In DNA form, the CDR3 reads TGCGCCAGCAGTGACAGATGGGGACAGACGACCCCCTACGAGCAGTACTTC.

The J gene is TRBJ2-3, the V gene TRBV6-5; 9 nucleotides line up with TRBD2. Per germline, CDR1 MNHEY and CDR2 SVGAGI. V lost 0 bases and J lost 1; bases outside the gene matches: 2. CDR3 length equals 16 residues. The CDR3 spells CASSYSQRGGTDTQYF. CDR3 bases: TGTGCCAGCAGTTACTCGCAGCGGGGGGGCACAGATACGCAGTATTTT.

This chain joins TRBV15 and TRBJ1-1; no reliable D call. Trimming took off 0 bases at V and 1 base at J, with 9 bases between the two ends. The CDR3 is made up of 15 amino acids. Germline CDR1 and CDR2: LNHNV and YYDKDF (reference sequence). The CDR3 bases are TGTGCCACCAGCAGAGATCCTACAGCGAACACTGAAGCTTTCTTT. Translation: CATSRDPTANTEAFF.

The V call is TRBV6-5, the J call TRBJ1-1; no clear D gene. The CDR3 totals 14 residues. With 2 bases removed from V and 1 base from J, the gap between germline ends came to 8 bases. Germline CDR1 MNHEY, CDR2 SVGAGI. The CDR3 sequence: CASSYLSENTEAFF. The DNA for the CDR3 is TGTGCCAGCAGTTACCTTTCAGAGAACACTGAAGCTTTCTTT.

The V and J genes are TRBV16 and TRBJ1-5, with 7 bases aligning to TRBD1. The CDR3 runs to 14 residues. The ends lost 4 bases at V and 6 bases at J; junction bases unmatched: 6. Per the germline V gene, CDR1 is KGHSY and CDR2 is FQNENV. CDR3 in DNA: TGTGCCAGCAGCCTTACAGGGGCGGGTCAGCCCCAGCATTTT. Residues: CASSLTGAGQPQHF.